This T cell receptor (beta chain) was captured by sequencing in a study of blood T cells in healthy people across ages. Sample-barcoded 5' priming and a J-beta primer mix drove a second PCR of roughly 7 to 11 cycles. One entry per CDR3 protein results from TCRdb running MiXCR on the 5' RACE reads. Here the sample spans hundreds of thousands of distinct CDR3 sequences, around 36% being singletons. This CDR3 is 15 amino acids long. Germline V gene sequence: CDR1 SEHNR, CDR2 FQNEAQ (reference sequence). Trimming took 5 bases from V and 1 from J, leaving 13 bases between them. The sample holds many counts of this clonotype.

This clonotype originated in a man aged 18 to 35 in good health. This chain connects TRBV7-9 to TRBJ2-3, with D perhaps matching TRBD2 (5 bases). The sequencing input was blood. CDR3 sequence: CASSPRTDRTDTQYF. Written as DNA, the CDR3 is TGTGCCAGCAGCCCCAGGACTGATCGCACAGATACGCAGTATTTT.